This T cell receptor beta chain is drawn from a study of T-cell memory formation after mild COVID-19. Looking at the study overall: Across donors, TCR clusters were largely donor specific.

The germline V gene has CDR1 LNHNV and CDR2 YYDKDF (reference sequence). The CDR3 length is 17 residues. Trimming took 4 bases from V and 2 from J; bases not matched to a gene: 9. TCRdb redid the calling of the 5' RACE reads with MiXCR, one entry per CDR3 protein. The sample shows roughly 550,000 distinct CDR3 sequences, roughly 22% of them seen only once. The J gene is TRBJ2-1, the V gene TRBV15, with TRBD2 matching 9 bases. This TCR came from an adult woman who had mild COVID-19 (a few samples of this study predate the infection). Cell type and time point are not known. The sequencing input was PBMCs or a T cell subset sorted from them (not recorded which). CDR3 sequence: CATSNPSGTSPYNEQFF. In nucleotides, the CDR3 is TGTGCCACCAGCAATCCCTCCGGGACTAGCCCCTACAATGAGCAGTTCTTC.